The rows below give T cell receptor beta chains drawn from one sample of a study of cytotoxic CD8 clonotypes in ibrutinib-treated CLL. Assay: immunoSEQ multiplex PCR; the TCRdb copy retains only in-frame clones and omits some. The data hold hundreds of thousands of clones, with about three quarters observed a single time. The sequenced sample was PBMCs, obtained after 24 months of ibrutinib treatment. These receptors came from a human donor with chronic lymphocytic leukemia. The CDR3 runs from the conserved cysteine through the conserved F or W. D genes are given only for firm matches. Not every row has a clone size; where given, it reads once, few, many or a size class.

-,once,TRBJ2-3,TRBV11-3,CASSFGHQNTDTQYF,TGTGCCAGCAGCTTTGGACACCAGAACACAGATACGCAGTATTTT
TRBD2,few,TRBJ2-7,TRBV5-3,CARSLEEGGSYEQYF,TGTGCCAGAAGCTTGGAAGAGGGAGGGTCCTACGAGCAGTACTTC
-,few,TRBJ2-2,TRBV10-1,CASSESWNTGELFF,TGCGCCAGCAGTGAGTCCTGGAACACCGGGGAGCTGTTTTTT
TRBD1,-,TRBJ2-7,TRBV5-4,CASSPGTGDYEQYF,TGTGCCAGCAGTCCTGGGACAGGTGATTACGAGCAGTACTTC
TRBD1,-,TRBJ2-2,TRBV27,CASAYRGLDTGELFF,TGTGCCAGCGCCTACAGGGGGCTTGACACCGGGGAGCTGTTTTTT
TRBD2,-,TRBJ2-1,TRBV9,CASSPRAASGGEQFF,TGTGCCAGCAGCCCAAGGGCGGCGTCGGGGGGTGAGCAGTTCTTC
-,-,TRBJ2-5,TRBV30,CAWSGGEDLKETQYF,TGTGCCTGGAGTGGAGGGGAGGACCTCAAAGAGACCCAGTACTTC
-,-,TRBJ2-1,TRBV28,CASSTNRISQFF,TGTGCCAGCAGTACTAACAGGATCTCCCAGTTCTTC
TRBD2,-,TRBJ2-7,TRBV4-3,CASSQDGGGRNEQYF,TGCGCCAGCAGCCAAGATGGTGGCGGGAGGAACGAGCAGTACTTC
TRBD2,-,TRBJ2-7,TRBV27,CASSYSAGAREQYF,TGTGCCAGCAGTTATTCAGCGGGAGCTCGGGAGCAGTACTTC
TRBD2,-,TRBJ2-5,TRBV11-2,CASSFLAGGPGETQYF,TGTGCCAGCAGCTTCCTCGCGGGAGGGCCCGGGGAGACCCAGTACTTC
TRBD1,few,TRBJ2-7,TRBV18,CASSPAHTGVGAYEQYF,TGTGCCAGCTCACCAGCGCATACAGGGGTGGGTGCTTACGAGCAGTACTTC
-,few,TRBJ2-1,TRBV6-5,CASRKGRSYNEQFF,TGTGCCAGCAGGAAAGGGCGCTCCTACAATGAGCAGTTCTTC
TRBD1,-,TRBJ1-4,TRBV6-5,CAGRDSKNEKLFF,TGTGCCGGGCGGGACAGTAAGAATGAAAAACTGTTTTTT
TRBD2,-,TRBJ2-1,TRBV6-1,CASTQTSGRYNEQFF,TGTGCCAGCACCCAGACTAGCGGGAGGTACAATGAGCAGTTCTTC
TRBD1,few,TRBJ1-2,TRBV29-1,CITTGDYGYTF,TGCATCACGACAGGGGACTATGGCTACACCTTC
TRBD2,-,TRBJ2-2,TRBV2,CASNILASGSGELFF,TGTGCCAGCAACATACTAGCGAGCGGCTCCGGGGAGCTGTTTTTT
-,few,TRBJ2-3,TRBV19,CASSINTDTQYF,TGTGCCAGTAGTATTAACACAGATACGCAGTATTTT
TRBD1,few,TRBJ1-2,TRBV6-5,CASRTGLYYGYTF,TGTGCCAGCCGGACAGGGCTATACTATGGCTACACCTTC
TRBD1,-,TRBJ1-5,TRBV25-1,CASSGSGTDNQPQHF,TGTGCCAGCAGTGGATCCGGGACAGATAATCAGCCCCAGCATTTT
TRBD1,-,TRBJ1-4,TRBV15,CATSRSILDRVEEKLFF,TGTGCCACCAGCAGATCCATCCTGGACAGGGTTGAAGAAAAACTGTTTTTT
-,-,TRBJ2-3,TRBV5-8,CASSSYLLGDTQYF,TGTGCCAGCAGCTCCTACCTGCTCGGAGATACGCAGTATTTT
-,-,TRBJ2-7,TRBV6-6,CASSYTAYEQYF,TGTGCCAGCAGTTATACGGCTTACGAGCAGTACTTC
TRBD2,-,TRBJ2-7,TRBV5-1,CASRLGLAGVYEQYF,TGCGCCAGCAGATTAGGACTAGCGGGAGTCTACGAGCAGTACTTC
-,once,TRBJ1-3,TRBV7-9,CASLGLLARPGNTIYF,TGTGCCAGCCTGGGACTCCTCGCCCGTCCTGGAAACACCATATATTTT
-,-,TRBJ1-4,TRBV2,CASNRQGDEKLFF,TGTGCCAGCAATCGGCAGGGTGATGAAAAACTGTTTTTT